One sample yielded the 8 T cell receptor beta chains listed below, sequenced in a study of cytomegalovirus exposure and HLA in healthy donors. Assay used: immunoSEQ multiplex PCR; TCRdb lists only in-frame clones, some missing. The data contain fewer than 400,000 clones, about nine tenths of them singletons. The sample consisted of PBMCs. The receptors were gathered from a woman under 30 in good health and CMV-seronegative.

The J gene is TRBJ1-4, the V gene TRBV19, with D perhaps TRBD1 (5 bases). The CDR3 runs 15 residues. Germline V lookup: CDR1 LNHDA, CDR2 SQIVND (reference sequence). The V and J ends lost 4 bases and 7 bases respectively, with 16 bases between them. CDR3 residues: CASSTSGDRGEKLFF. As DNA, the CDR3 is TGTGCCAGTAGTACGTCTGGGGATAGGGGTGAAAAACTGTTTTTT.

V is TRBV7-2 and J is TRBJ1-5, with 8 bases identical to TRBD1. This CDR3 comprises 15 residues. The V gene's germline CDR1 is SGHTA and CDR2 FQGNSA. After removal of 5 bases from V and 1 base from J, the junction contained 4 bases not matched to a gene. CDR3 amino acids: CASSLTGVSNQPQHF. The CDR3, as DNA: TGTGCCAGCAGCCTGACAGGGGTCAGCAATCAGCCCCAGCATTTT. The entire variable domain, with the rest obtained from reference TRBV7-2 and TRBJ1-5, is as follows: GAGVSQSPSNKVTEKGKDVELRCDPISGHTALYWYRQSLGQGLEFLIYFQGNSAPDKSGLPSDRFSAERTGGSVSTLTIQRTQQEDSAVYLCASSLTGVSNQPQHFGDGTRLSIL.

Here the CDR3 reads CASSSMDGGALREKLFF. CDR3 coding DNA: TGTGCCAGCAGTTCCATGGACGGTGGGGCCCTGAGAGAAAAACTGTTTTTT. V and J are TRBV7-9 and TRBJ1-4, with D possibly being TRBD1 (5 bases). The CDR3 spans 17 residues. Germline V gene lookup returns CDR1 SEHNR and CDR2 FQNEAQ (reference sequence). V dropped 6 bases and J dropped 8 bases, with 25 bases sitting between them.

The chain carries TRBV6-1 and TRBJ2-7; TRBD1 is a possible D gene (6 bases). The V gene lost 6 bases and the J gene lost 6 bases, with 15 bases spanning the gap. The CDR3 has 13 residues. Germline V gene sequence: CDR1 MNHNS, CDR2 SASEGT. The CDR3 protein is CASSRDTLSEQYF. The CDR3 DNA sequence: TGTGCCAGCAGCCGGGACACACTCTCCGAGCAGTACTTC.

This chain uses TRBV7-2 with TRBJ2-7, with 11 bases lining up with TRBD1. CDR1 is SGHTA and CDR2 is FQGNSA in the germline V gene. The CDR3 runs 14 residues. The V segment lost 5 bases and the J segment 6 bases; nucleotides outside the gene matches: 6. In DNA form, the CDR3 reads TGTGCCAGCAGCCCGACCGGGACAGGGGGCGAGCAGTACTTC. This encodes CASSPTGTGGEQYF.

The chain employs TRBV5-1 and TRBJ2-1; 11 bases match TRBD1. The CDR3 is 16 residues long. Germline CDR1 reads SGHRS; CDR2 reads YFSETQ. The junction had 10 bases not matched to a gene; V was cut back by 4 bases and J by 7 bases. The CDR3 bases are TGCGCCAGCAGCCCGATGGCCGGGACAGGGGGGAATGAGCAGTTCTTC. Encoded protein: CASSPMAGTGGNEQFF.

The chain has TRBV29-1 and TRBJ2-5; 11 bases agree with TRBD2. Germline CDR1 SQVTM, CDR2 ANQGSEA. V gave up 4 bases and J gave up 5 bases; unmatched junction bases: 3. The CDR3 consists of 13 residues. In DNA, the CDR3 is TGCAGCGTTGCGGGACTAGCGGAGGAGACCCAGTACTTC. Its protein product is CSVAGLAEETQYF.

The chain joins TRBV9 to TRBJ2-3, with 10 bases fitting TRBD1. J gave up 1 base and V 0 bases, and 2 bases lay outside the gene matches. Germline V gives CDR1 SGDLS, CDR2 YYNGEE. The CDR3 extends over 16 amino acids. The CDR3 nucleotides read TGTGCCAGCAGCGTAGAGGGGACAGGGGGCACAGATACGCAGTATTTT. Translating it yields CASSVEGTGGTDTQYF.